One sample yielded the 13 T cell receptor beta chains listed below, sequenced in a study of technical replicates of blood from a few donors. TCRdb's copy holds only in-frame clones and misses some; the assay was immunoSEQ multiplex PCR. The repertoire holds 50,000 to 70,000 clones, with approximately 86% as singletons. Sequenced input: PBMCs. Source of these receptors: a human donor in good health. Some clones in this sample may be carry-over from other donors' samples.

The CDR3 sequence: CASSIERQSYEQYF. CDR3 in DNA: TGTGCCAGTAGTATAGAGAGACAGTCCTACGAGCAGTACTTC. This rearrangement joins TRBV19 to TRBJ2-7; D possibly corresponds to TRBD1 (5 bases). The CDR3 is 14 residues long. Per the germline V gene, CDR1 is LNHDA and CDR2 is SQIVND (reference sequence). With 0 bases removed from V and 1 base from J, the gap between germline ends came to 7 bases.

This chain uses TRBV11-2 with TRBJ1-6, with D possibly TRBD1 on 5 matching bases. The germline V gene encodes CDR1 SGHAT and CDR2 FQNNGV. CDR3 length equals 16 residues. V gave up 4 bases and J gave up 9 bases, with 19 bases separating them. CDR3 loop: CASSSIQGGSVSPLHF. CDR3 nucleotides: TGTGCCAGCAGCTCGATTCAGGGTGGTTCGGTTTCACCCCTCCACTTT. Full variable domain (missing parts from reference TRBV11-2 and TRBJ1-6): EAGVAQSPRYKIIEKRQSVAFWCNPISGHATLYWYQQILGQGPKLLIQFQNNGVVDDSQLPKDRFSAERLKGVDSTLKIQPAKLEDSAVYLCASSSIQGGSVSPLHFGNGTRLTVT.

V gene TRBV7-2 combines with J gene TRBJ2-3; 9 nucleotides match TRBD1. Germline V gene sequence: CDR1 SGHTA, CDR2 FQGNSA. J lost 6 bases, V lost 3 bases, and 4 bases had no gene match. CDR3 length: 14 residues. The CDR3 DNA is TGTGCCAGCAGCTTCGACAGGGGGGTGGATACGCAGTATTTT. This codes for CASSFDRGVDTQYF.

V is TRBV7-9 and J is TRBJ2-1; 8 nucleotides line up with TRBD1. This CDR3 region has 16 residues. Germline V gene sequence: CDR1 SEHNR, CDR2 FQNEAQ (reference sequence). The trim removed 6 bases at V and 2 bases at J, leaving 9 bases unmatched. The CDR3 reads CASRVLTGVPYNEQFF. CDR3 sequence (DNA): TGTGCCAGCAGAGTATTGACAGGGGTTCCCTACAATGAGCAGTTCTTC.

J is TRBJ2-7 and V is TRBV6-1; 12 bases match TRBD2. The germline gives CDR1 MNHNS, CDR2 SASEGT. Germline trimming cut 6 bases from V and 7 bases from J; bases unmatched to any gene: 10. The CDR3 is 15 amino acids. As DNA, the CDR3 is TGTGCCAGCAGGGCTTCGCTAGCGGGAGGGGGGGAGCAGTACTTC. This encodes CASRASLAGGGEQYF.

This sequence joins TRBV19 and TRBJ1-5, with D perhaps matching TRBD1 (5 bases). V lost 6 bases, J lost 6 bases, and 12 bases lay in between. From germline, CDR1 is LNHDA and CDR2 SQIVND (reference sequence). This CDR3 region has 13 residues. The CDR3 region has the DNA TGTGCCAGTAGCGCACAGGAATCTCAGCCCCAGCATTTT. Protein sequence: CASSAQESQPQHF.

This clone appeared once. The J gene is TRBJ2-7, the V gene TRBV4-2; TRBD2 matches 8 bases. V lost 3 bases and J lost 2; bases outside the gene matches: 9. Germline lookup yields CDR1 LGHNA and CDR2 YNFKEQ. This CDR3 comprises 16 residues. CDR3 bases: TGTGCCAGCAGCCAGAGTTCAACGGGACTAGCCTACGAGCAGTACTTC. Amino acid sequence: CASSQSSTGLAYEQYF.

The chain employs TRBV25-1 and TRBJ1-6, with D tentatively TRBD1 (6 bases). CDR3 size: 14 residues. Per germline, CDR1 MGHDK and CDR2 SYGVNS. Trimming took 7 bases from V and 4 from J, leaving 11 bases between them. The CDR3 sequence is CASTPGQYNSPLHF. The DNA of the CDR3 is TGTGCCAGCACTCCCGGACAGTATAATTCACCCCTCCACTTT.

V is TRBV5-1 and J is TRBJ2-1, with 10 nucleotides matching TRBD1. The CDR3 is 14 amino acids. The V gene end was trimmed by 1 base and the J gene end by 7 bases; junction bases not matched to a gene: 2. The V gene's germline CDR1 is SGHRS and CDR2 YFSETQ. The CDR3 DNA is TGCGCCAGCAGCTTGTGGGACAGGGGTAATGAGCAGTTCTTC. It encodes CASSLWDRGNEQFF.

The rearrangement links TRBV7-2 to TRBJ2-1, with TRBD2 matching over 7 bases. The CDR3 runs 16 residues. Germline V gives CDR1 SGHTA, CDR2 FQGNSA. The junction had 12 bases not matched to a gene; V was cut back by 1 base and J by 9 bases. The CDR3 is CASSLVHGLVASEQFF. Written as DNA, the CDR3 is TGTGCCAGCAGCTTAGTTCATGGACTAGTAGCAAGTGAGCAGTTCTTC.

The chain recombines TRBV6-5 with TRBJ1-2; D call uncertain. Germline V gene sequence: CDR1 MNHEY, CDR2 SVGAGI. The CDR3 covers 13 residues. Trimming left V 7 bases short and J 8 bases short, with 17 bases between. CDR3 region: CASTNPPLEGYTF. The CDR3 DNA is TGTGCCAGCACCAACCCCCCCTTAGAGGGCTACACCTTC.

This chain joins TRBV6-1 and TRBJ2-7; 8 bases are shared with TRBD2. The CDR3 consists of 15 residues. Trimming at V came to 6 bases and at J to 3 bases, leaving 10 bases not matched to a gene. Germline V gene data show CDR1 as MNHNS and CDR2 as SASEGT. The CDR3 nucleotides read TGTGCCAGCAGGAGTAGTCTAGCGGGCCTCTACGAGCAGTACTTC. Translating gives CASRSSLAGLYEQYF.

The chain combines TRBV6-5 with TRBJ2-7; 12 bases are a match to TRBD2. The germline CDR1 and CDR2 sequences are MNHEY and SVGAGI. The CDR3 loop spans 13 amino acids. With 6 bases clipped from V and 9 bases from J, the junction kept 6 bases outside the gene matches. This CDR3 reads CASSSSGGAWQYF. In DNA, the CDR3 is TGTGCCAGCAGCTCTAGCGGGGGGGCTTGGCAGTACTTC.